This is a list of T cell receptor beta chains from one sample in a study of shared clonotypes between healthy human individuals. TCRdb keeps only in-frame clones here, not all; method: immunoSEQ multiplex PCR. The profile shows around 1,100,000 clones, around three quarters of them singletons. The sample comprised memory CD4+ T cells from PBMCs. These receptors were obtained from a young man in good health. Some clones in this sample may be carry-over from other donors' samples. The CDR3 runs from the conserved cysteine through the conserved F or W. The order of the fields is V gene, J gene, CDR3 protein.

TRBV7-2	TRBJ2-2	CASSSARNTGELFF
TRBV5-1	TRBJ2-7	CASSFTTEIGEQYF
TRBV4-3	TRBJ2-1	CASSQRPGGSSNEQFF
TRBV15	TRBJ2-2	CATSRAGGTGPGELFF
TRBV9	TRBJ1-3	CASSGRQGDSGNTIYF
TRBV5-1	TRBJ2-1	CASSWGTGGNEQFF
TRBV7-2	TRBJ2-7	CASSLAVRTGGLGSYEQYF
TRBV6-1	TRBJ2-2	CASGGQGNTGELFF
TRBV19	TRBJ1-5	CASSTFLVGGLRQPQHF
TRBV30	TRBJ2-2	CAWFRGDLNTGELFF
TRBV7-9	TRBJ2-7	CASSLVLAGAYEQYF
TRBV6-4	TRBJ2-2	CASPRANTGELFF
TRBV12-5	TRBJ2-1	CASGPRGGNEQFF
TRBV7-9	TRBJ1-1	CASSLEAVLNTEAFF
TRBV5-8	TRBJ1-5	CASSLTGGQPQHF
TRBV4-1	TRBJ2-3	CASSHNPSSGVTDTQYF
TRBV6-5	TRBJ2-1	CASRGSYNEQFF
TRBV5-4	TRBJ2-3	CASSPRQGADTQYF
TRBV11-2	TRBJ1-1	CASFSFGNTEAFF
TRBV7-9	TRBJ2-1	CASSLPSDRGRNEQFF
TRBV2	TRBJ1-2	CASSGTGPQGWGYTF
TRBV14	TRBJ2-3	CASSPRRGSPLQYF
TRBV6-5	TRBJ1-2	CASSYGQGSYGYTF
TRBV18	TRBJ2-3	CASSPGLTGTDTQYF
TRBV6-1	TRBJ1-4	CASSENHFQANEKLFF
TRBV6-1	TRBJ1-2	CASSVDTVYGYTF
TRBV10-3	TRBJ2-7	CAIRQTYEQYF
TRBV6-1	TRBJ2-5	CASNGLQGLQETQYF
TRBV7-9	TRBJ1-2	CASSLIRDLYGYTF
TRBV7-2	TRBJ2-5	CASSFFRDAKAQETQYF
TRBV6-1	TRBJ1-2	CASSEDARNNYGYTF
TRBV15	TRBJ2-7	CATSKNTDFYEQYF
TRBV19	TRBJ2-7	CASSDRDRVFEQYF
TRBV6-5	TRBJ2-2	CASRVGQGGTGELFF
TRBV13	TRBJ1-1	CASSLGGGVGAFF
TRBV28	TRBJ1-2	CASSRQLANYGYTF
TRBV5-5	TRBJ1-1	CASSWGRGTEAFF
TRBV19	TRBJ2-1	CASSPRPLRSTYNEQFF